This is a list of T cell receptor beta chains from one sample in a study of T cells in localized non-small cell lung cancer. The protocol was immunoSEQ multiplex PCR, while the TCRdb copy is restricted to in-frame clones and leaves out a portion. The top ten hold around 7% of the sample, which has approximately 22,000 clones, over 85% seen once. Specimen: peripheral blood, collected before any cancer treatment. Receptor source: a male donor at least 60 years old with stage I squamous cell lung carcinoma. Both conserved end residues are part of each CDR3. D genes are given only for firm matches. A row's size may be missing; if present it is once, few, many or a size class.

d_call j_call clone_size v_call cdr3_aa cdr3_nt
- TRBJ1-3 - TRBV19 CASSLRGTGNTIYF TGTGCCAGTAGCCTCAGGGGTACTGGAAACACCATATATTTT
- TRBJ2-7 - TRBV28 CASGGGGKRNYEQYF TGTGCCAGCGGGGGAGGGGGAAAAAGAAATTACGAGCAGTACTTC
- TRBJ1-6 - TRBV30 CAWAQGLATNSPLHF TGTGCCTGGGCACAGGGACTAGCTACGAATTCACCCCTCCACTTT
- TRBJ1-5 - TRBV28 CASSLDRGNQPQHF TGTGCCAGCAGTTTAGACAGAGGCAATCAGCCCCAGCATTTT
- TRBJ1-1 - TRBV29-1 CSVPGRRTEAFF TGCAGCGTCCCAGGGCGTCGGACTGAAGCTTTCTTT
- TRBJ2-2 - TRBV5-1 CASSFEGGTGELFF TGCGCCAGCAGCTTCGAGGGGGGCACCGGGGAGCTGTTTTTT
TRBD1 TRBJ2-1 - TRBV5-1 CASSLGNTGGAYNEQFF TGCGCCAGCAGCTTGGGTAATACAGGGGGCGCGTACAATGAGCAGTTCTTC
- TRBJ1-2 - TRBV30 CAWSGATGGYGYTF TGTGCCTGGAGTGGGGCAACTGGGGGCTATGGCTACACCTTC
TRBD1 TRBJ1-1 - TRBV5-1 CASSLAGTGMNTEAFF TGCGCCAGCAGCTTGGCGGGGACAGGCATGAACACTGAAGCTTTCTTT
- TRBJ1-1 once TRBV11-2 CASSLREGGPEDTEAFF TGTGCCAGCAGCTTAAGGGAGGGAGGCCCGGAGGACACTGAAGCTTTCTTT
- TRBJ2-7 - TRBV5-1 CASSLAALGYEQYF TGCGCCAGCAGCTTGGCAGCCCTGGGATACGAGCAGTACTTC